A selection of T cell receptor beta chains follows, all from one sample in a study of CD4 T cells in relation to SARS-CoV-2 and coronaviruses. Their specific antigens are unknown. The assay was immunoSEQ multiplex PCR, and TCRdb's table has in-frame clones only and misses some. The sample consists of 20,000 to 25,000 clones, approximately 76% of them appearing once. Sequencing input: CD4+ T cells from PBMCs, cultured in vitro. These receptor sequences come from a human donor in good health. CDR3s include the opening cysteine and the closing phenylalanine or tryptophan. A D gene is named only where the DNA matches it firmly. Clone size appears in some rows only: once, few, many, or a class for an expanded clone.

V gene	clone size	D gene	J gene	CDR3 DNA	CDR3 protein
TRBV12-3/TRBV12-4	NA	NA	TRBJ2-7	TGTGCCAGCAGTTTAGCAGGGACGTACGAGCAGTACTTC	CASSLAGTYEQYF
TRBV13	NA	NA	TRBJ2-7	TGTGCCAGCAGCTTAGATCAGGGGTGGGAGCAGTACTTC	CASSLDQGWEQYF
TRBV18	NA	TRBD1	TRBJ1-1	TGTGCCAGCTCACCGGGGACAGGGGGACGGAACACTGAAGCTTTCTTT	CASSPGTGGRNTEAFF
TRBV19	NA	NA	TRBJ1-5	TGTGCCAGTAGTATATTATACCCGCGAGGCAATCAGCCCCAGCATTTT	CASSILYPRGNQPQHF
TRBV19	NA	NA	TRBJ2-6	TGTGCCAGTAGCCCGGCAGGGACTGGGGCCAACGTCCTGACTTTC	CASSPAGTGANVLTF
TRBV20-1	NA	NA	TRBJ2-2	TGCAGTGCTAGTGGGCCCCGTGGTGGCACCGGGGAGCTGTTTTTT	CSASGPRGGTGELFF
TRBV3-1/TRBV3-2	NA	TRBD2	TRBJ2-1	TGTGCCAGCAGCCAAGATTCTGGGACTAGCGGGAGCTCCTACAATGAGCAGTTCTTC	CASSQDSGTSGSSYNEQFF
TRBV7-3	NA	NA	TRBJ2-5	TGTGCCAGCAGCTTAATTGTGACCTCACAAGAGACCCAGTACTTC	CASSLIVTSQETQYF
TRBV28	once	TRBD1	TRBJ2-3	TGTGCCAGCCATGGGACGGGACAGGGCACAGATACGCAGTATTTT	CASHGTGQGTDTQYF
TRBV30	NA	TRBD1	TRBJ2-7	TGTGCCTGGAGCGACGGGTACAGGGGGCGGCAATACGAGCAGTACTTC	CAWSDGYRGRQYEQYF
TRBV28	NA	TRBD2	TRBJ2-1	TGTGCCAGCAGTTTCCCCCCAAGGGCTAGCGGGATATACAATGAGCAGTTCTTC	CASSFPPRASGIYNEQFF
TRBV28	NA	TRBD1	TRBJ1-2	TGTGCCAGCAGCTCACTGACAGGGAGGGCCTCGACTAACTATGGCTACACCTTC	CASSSLTGRASTNYGYTF
TRBV6-5	NA	NA	TRBJ2-1	TGTGCCAGCAGTTACTTCAGGGACTGGGAGAACAATGAGCAGTTCTTC	CASSYFRDWENNEQFF
TRBV5-6	NA	NA	TRBJ1-2	TGTGCCAGCAGTCAAGGGGTGAACTATGGCTACACCTTC	CASSQGVNYGYTF
TRBV19	once	TRBD1	TRBJ1-2	TGTGCCAGTAGTATGGACAGGGTCTATGGCTACACCTTC	CASSMDRVYGYTF
TRBV7-9	NA	NA	TRBJ2-1	TGTGCCAGCAGCTTAGGTAATATCGATGAGCAGTTCTTC	CASSLGNIDEQFF
TRBV18	NA	TRBD1	TRBJ2-7	TGTGCCAGCTCACCACTATCCTCCGGGACAGGGGGCTACGAGCAGTACTTC	CASSPLSSGTGGYEQYF
TRBV10-2	NA	NA	TRBJ1-1	TGCGCCAGCAGTACGACACCGAACACTGAAGCTTTCTTT	CASSTTPNTEAFF
TRBV7-9	NA	NA	TRBJ1-1	TGTGCCACTAACGCCGGACAGAACACTGAAGCTTTCTTT	CATNAGQNTEAFF
TRBV7-3	few	NA	TRBJ2-7	TGTGCCAGCAGCCTAGAAGCGGGTTACTACGAGCAGTACTTC	CASSLEAGYYEQYF
TRBV24-1	NA	TRBD1	TRBJ2-1	TGTGCCACCGCAAACCCGGGACAGGGGGCGAATGAGCAGTTCTTC	CATANPGQGANEQFF
TRBV6-5	large	NA	TRBJ2-7	TGTGCCAGTAGGGCGGCGTCTAGCTGGTCCTACGAGCAGTACTTC	CASRAASSWSYEQYF
TRBV24-1	NA	TRBD1	TRBJ1-1	TGTGCCACCAGTGAACGACAGGGGATGAACACTGAAGCTTTCTTT	CATSERQGMNTEAFF
TRBV28	NA	TRBD2	TRBJ2-1	TGTGCCAGCAGTTTATGGGGACTAGCCTCCTACAATGAGCAGTTCTTC	CASSLWGLASYNEQFF
TRBV27	NA	TRBD1	TRBJ2-7	TGTGCCAGCAGGGGACAGTCCTACGAGCAGTACTTC	CASRGQSYEQYF
TRBV11-1	NA	NA	TRBJ2-5	TGTGCCAGCAGCCACAAGAGGGATTGGGGCCAAGAGACCCAGTACTTC	CASSHKRDWGQETQYF
TRBV19	NA	TRBD2	TRBJ2-7	TGTGCCAGTAGTAAAGGACTAGCGGAACACGAGCAGTACTTC	CASSKGLAEHEQYF
TRBV5-1	once	NA	TRBJ2-7	TGCGCCAGCAGCTTCGGGACCAACTACGAGCAGTACTTC	CASSFGTNYEQYF
TRBV19	NA	TRBD1	TRBJ2-4	TGTGCCAGTAGTACAAGGGGGCTCAACATTCAGTACTTC	CASSTRGLNIQYF
TRBV7-9	once	TRBD1	TRBJ2-6	TGTGCCAGCAACCCAGGGGGCTCTGGGGCCAACGTCCTGACTTTC	CASNPGGSGANVLTF
TRBV4-1	NA	NA	TRBJ2-7	TGCGCCAGCAGCCAACCGAAGGGGGGGGGCGGGACAAGATACTTGTACGAGCAGTACTTC	CASSQPKGGGGTRYLYEQYF
TRBV2	NA	TRBD1	TRBJ1-6	TGTGCCAGCAGTGAGGACAGGGGGCGATCACCCCTCCACTTT	CASSEDRGRSPLHF
TRBV20-1	NA	NA	TRBJ2-7	TGCAGTGCTAGTCCCGAACTAGTTTACGAGCAGTACTTC	CSASPELVYEQYF
TRBV6-1	NA	TRBD2	TRBJ2-1	TGTGCCAGCAGTGACCCCGGGACTAGCGGGAGGGCTTTATACAATGAGCAGTTCTTC	CASSDPGTSGRALYNEQFF
TRBV23-1	NA	NA	TRBJ2-3	TGCGCCAGCAGTCCGCGACATAATACGCAGTATTTT	CASSPRHNTQYF
TRBV19	NA	NA	TRBJ2-7	TGTGCCAGTAGTCCTGGGCCGCGCCGCGAGCAGTACTTC	CASSPGPRREQYF
TRBV25-1	NA	TRBD1	TRBJ2-7	TGTGCCAGCAGTGTGGACAGGGTACCCTACGAGCAGTACTTC	CASSVDRVPYEQYF
TRBV5-1	few	NA	TRBJ1-1	TGCGCCAGCAGCTTGGTTGGGCTGGGGTACACTGAAGCTTTCTTT	CASSLVGLGYTEAFF
TRBV6-5	NA	NA	TRBJ2-2	TGTGCCAGCAGTTACTCGAAACAGGGCGGCACCGGGGAGCTGTTTTTT	CASSYSKQGGTGELFF
TRBV6-5	NA	NA	TRBJ1-6	TGTGCCAGCAGTTACGAGGTAGCCAATTCACCCCTCCACTTT	CASSYEVANSPLHF
TRBV5-6	NA	NA	TRBJ2-7	TGTGCCAGCAGCCCATCCCCCGGAACGTACGAGCAGTACTTC	CASSPSPGTYEQYF
TRBV28	NA	TRBD2	TRBJ2-5	TGTGCCAGCAGTTCGGCTAGCGGGAGGGTTGGGGAGACCCAGTACTTC	CASSSASGRVGETQYF
TRBV30	NA	TRBD1	TRBJ2-1	TGTGCCCGATTAACTAACAGGGGCAAATACAATGAGCAGTTCTTC	CARLTNRGKYNEQFF
TRBV7-9	NA	NA	TRBJ1-1	TGTGCCAGCAGCGAAACAGGGTGGGGTGAAGCTTTCTTT	CASSETGWGEAFF
TRBV27	NA	TRBD1	TRBJ1-4	TGTGCCAGCAGTCCTGGACAGGGCCTGAGGGAAAAACTGTTTTTT	CASSPGQGLREKLFF
TRBV5-1	NA	NA	TRBJ2-1	TGCGCCAGCAGCCGGGCGGGAAGCTCCTACAATGAGCAGTTCTTC	CASSRAGSSYNEQFF
TRBV12-3/TRBV12-4	NA	NA	TRBJ2-3	TGTGCCAGTACTCCAGGGGGCACAGATACGCAGTATTTT	CASTPGGTDTQYF
TRBV5-1	few	NA	TRBJ2-1	TGCGCCAGCAGCCCCGACGCCCTCGGGAGTTCCTACAATGAGCAGTTCTTC	CASSPDALGSSYNEQFF
TRBV2	NA	NA	TRBJ1-6	TGTGCCAGCAGTGGGCCCGACGTAAATTCACCCCTCCACTTT	CASSGPDVNSPLHF
TRBV7-3	few	NA	TRBJ2-1	TGTGCCAGCAGCTTAACCCGGAATGAGCAGTTCTTC	CASSLTRNEQFF
TRBV5-6	NA	NA	TRBJ2-7	TGTGCCACCTCCAGAACGAGACAGCCTGCCTACGAGCAGTACTTC	CATSRTRQPAYEQYF
TRBV20-1	NA	NA	TRBJ2-1	TGCAGTGCTAGAGCCCTCAATGAGCAGTTCTTC	CSARALNEQFF
TRBV29-1	NA	NA	TRBJ2-7	TGCAGCGCTGGGCAGGGCTTGGACTACGAGCAGTACTTC	CSAGQGLDYEQYF
TRBV3-1/TRBV3-2	NA	NA	TRBJ2-3	TGTGCCAGCAGCCAAGGTAGCGTGTCTCTTATTGCAGATACGCAGTATTTT	CASSQGSVSLIADTQYF